The 3 T cell receptor beta chains reported below all come from one sample, sequenced in a study of metastatic and nonmetastatic thyroid tumors. TCRdb reprocessed the PCR reads using MiXCR. The sample lists roughly 30,000 clones; 15% to 20% were seen once. Ahead of thyroid surgery, no patient had received treatment of any kind. What was sequenced was blood. All receptors derive from a female donor with papillary thyroid cancer or a benign thyroid nodule (not recorded which). Some clones in this sample may be carry-over from other donors' samples.

A remark on this clone: The conserved closing phenylalanine or tryptophan is absent in this CDR3, likely reflecting a read error. V gene TRBV2 combines with J gene TRBJ1-2; TRBD1 aligns across 8 bases. The CDR3 loop spans 13 amino acids. The germline V gene encodes CDR1 SNHLY and CDR2 FYNNEI. Unmatched junction bases numbered 4, after V lost 6 bases and J lost 4 bases. The chain's CDR3 is CASRTDRVYGYTL. The CDR3 nucleotides read TGTGCCAGCAGGACGGACAGGGTCTATGGCTACACCCTC.

This clone was detected only a few times. The junction departs from germline at one end; a sequencing error may be responsible. This sequence joins TRBV28 and TRBJ1-5; TRBD1 matches at 7 bases. Per germline, CDR1 MDHEN and CDR2 SYDVKM. The length of the CDR3 is 16 residues. The CDR3 here is CASSPAGRGPNQPQNF. In DNA form, the CDR3 reads TGTGCCAGCAGTCCAGCCGGTAGGGGGCCTAATCAGCCCCAGAATTTT.

Only a few counts were recorded for this clone. The chain has TRBV28 and TRBJ2-7; TRBD2 might be the D (6 bases). The CDR3 loop spans 15 amino acids. V was pared by 6 bases and J by 3 bases, with 18 bases between. Looked up from germline, CDR1 is MDHEN and CDR2 is SYDVKM. CDR3 protein: CASSSPGTGDYEQYF. CDR3 DNA: TGTGCCAGCAGCTCTCCCGGGACGGGGGACTACGAGCAGTACTTC.